This TCR beta chain was identified during a study of CD8+ T cells in alopecia areata. At the level of the study: C3H/HeJ graft donors with spontaneous alopecia, aged roughly 6-13 months, supplied skin that was transplanted onto female C3H/HeJ mice aged 7-10 weeks.

Germline V gives CDR1 NSHNY, CDR2 SYGAGN. This CDR3 is built from 16 residues. This clone was observed a few times. Its antigen is unidentified. Gene and germline names: mouse. Coverage ceases 4 residues before the CDR3 finishes, and the germline J gene fills in the end. Study-wide results and caveats: It was lesional scalp, especially alopecia totalis/universalis, that showed higher clonality than normal scalp.

Cutaneous lymph node cells were pooled, and they were sorted using CD4, CD8alpha, NKG2D, NKG2ACE and other markers. Reverse transcribed after extraction, RNA yielded cDNA as the sequencing template. Profiled with immunoSEQ multiplex PCR; TCRdb holds only in-frame clones, not every one. The specimen has 290,000 or so clones, none found just once. The clonotype comes from a C3H/HeJ mouse with alopecia areata. MHC haplotype of the strain: H2-k. The chain links TRBV13-1 to TRBJ2-5, with 9 bases matching TRBD1. The sequenced sample was CD4+ T cells sorted from a lymph node. Partial CDR3 DNA: TGTGCCAGCAGTGACCCGAACAGGGGGCGCGTGGAC. Translated: CASSDPNRGRVD. In full, the CDR3 reads CASSDPNRGRVDTQYF.